A selection of T cell receptor beta chains follows, all from one sample in a study of regulatory T cells in long-lasting Graves disease. Each CDR3 protein gets one entry after TCRdb re-called the multiplex PCR reads with MiXCR. The sample gives about 540,000 distinct CDR3 sequences, about 13% of which show up once; roughly 10% is in the top ten. The same data also went into a second study, on T cells in Graves' hyperthyroidism and ophthalmopathy.

Sequencing used peripheral blood mononuclear cells (PBMCs), obtained at new diagnosis, from a patient treated with antithyroid drugs. The origin of the receptors is a man aged 25 to 40 with Graves disease. The CDR3 runs from the conserved cysteine through the conserved F or W. The order of the fields is clone size, J gene, D gene, V gene, CDR3 protein, CDR3 DNA. D genes are given only for firm matches. Size is omitted from some rows. Given values are once, few, many or a class for expanded clones.

many | TRBJ2-3 | NA | TRBV20-1 | CSAEGGASGPTDTQYF | TGCAGTGCTGAGGGTGGGGCTAGTGGGCCTACAGATACGCAGTATTTT
many | TRBJ1-2 | NA | TRBV6-1 | CASSHSPSTDSGYGYTF | TGTGCCAGCAGTCACAGTCCCTCGACGGATTCAGGCTATGGCTACACCTTC
many | TRBJ2-3 | NA | TRBV20-1 | CSARDGGFYTDTQYF | TGCAGTGCTAGAGATGGGGGCTTTTACACAGATACGCAGTATTTT
few | TRBJ1-2 | NA | TRBV7-2 | CASSLNTEDGGYTF | TGTGCCAGCAGCTTGAATACCGAGGACGGGGGCTACACCTTC
many | TRBJ1-2 | NA | TRBV5-1 | CASSFEGGPGYGYTF | TGCGCCAGCAGCTTTGAGGGGGGCCCCGGGTATGGCTACACCTTC
NA | TRBJ2-7 | NA | TRBV15 | CATSKSRTDYEQYF | TGTGCCACCAGCAAATCTCGCACAGACTACGAGCAGTACTTC
many | TRBJ2-3 | NA | TRBV7-2 | CASSRGLVDTQYF | TGTGCCAGCAGCCGAGGGTTGGTAGATACGCAGTATTTT
NA | TRBJ2-5 | TRBD1 | TRBV7-2 | CASSLASRGLGETQYF | TGTGCCAGCAGCTTAGCCTCCAGGGGGCTGGGAGAGACCCAGTACTTC
many | TRBJ2-1 | NA | TRBV5-1 | CASSAVWRNNEQFF | TGCGCCAGCAGCGCGGTGTGGAGGAACAATGAGCAGTTCTTC
many | TRBJ1-5 | NA | TRBV27 | CASSLSGEHQPQHF | TGTGCCAGCAGTTTATCAGGAGAACATCAGCCCCAGCATTTT
many | TRBJ2-5 | NA | TRBV3-1 | CASSQDLASPQETQYF | TGTGCCAGCAGCCAAGACCTAGCTAGCCCCCAAGAGACCCAGTACTTC
NA | TRBJ2-7 | TRBD2 | TRBV3-1 | CASSNLAGVGEQYF | TGTGCCAGCAGCAATCTAGCGGGAGTGGGTGAGCAGTACTTC
many | TRBJ2-7 | NA | TRBV30 | CVAGGTVSYEQYF | TGTGTCGCTGGGGGGACAGTCTCCTACGAGCAGTACTTC
many | TRBJ1-2 | NA | TRBV2 | CASVHEFGGSF | TGTGCCAGCGTCCACGAGTTTGGTGGCTCCTTC
NA | TRBJ1-2 | NA | TRBV15 | CAASRRENGYTF | TGTGCCGCCAGCAGGAGGGAGAATGGCTACACCTTC
many | TRBJ1-1 | TRBD1 | TRBV7-2 | CASSSDRGRVNTEAFF | TGTGCCAGCAGCTCAGACAGGGGGCGCGTGAACACTGAAGCTTTCTTT
NA | TRBJ2-2 | TRBD1 | TRBV20-1 | CSAIHRGRSTGELFF | TGCAGTGCTATACACAGGGGGCGCAGCACCGGGGAGCTGTTTTTT
few | TRBJ2-5 | NA | TRBV24-1 | CATSDLQGAGPYQETQYF | TGTGCCACCAGTGATTTGCAAGGGGCGGGACCGTACCAAGAGACCCAGTACTTC
many | TRBJ2-3 | TRBD2 | TRBV7-9 | CASSLGLAGADTQYF | TGTGCCAGCAGCTTAGGGCTAGCGGGAGCAGATACGCAGTATTTT
few | TRBJ2-3 | NA | TRBV9 | CASSQGTSSPDTQYF | TGTGCCAGCAGCCAAGGTACTAGTTCCCCAGATACGCAGTATTTT